The 30 T cell receptor beta chains below were found in one sample sequenced in a study of cytotoxic CD8 clonotypes in ibrutinib-treated CLL. Repertoires were generated with immunoSEQ multiplex PCR, while TCRdb's copy carries only in-frame clones and drops some. Here the sample spans around 250,000 clones, around three quarters being singletons. The sample in question was PBMCs, obtained after 24 months of ibrutinib treatment. The receptors originated from a human donor with chronic lymphocytic leukemia.

V is TRBV11-3 and J is TRBJ2-1; D uncertain. Trimming took off 0 bases at V and 0 bases at J, with 9 bases between the two ends. Per germline, CDR1 SGHNT and CDR2 YENEEA. The CDR3 runs to 16 residues. As DNA, the CDR3 is TGTGCCAGCAGCTTAGATAGACTTGGCTCCTACAATGAGCAGTTCTTC. Protein: CASSLDRLGSYNEQFF.

This chain connects TRBV18 to TRBJ2-5; D gene ambiguous. Germline CDR1 is KGHSH and CDR2 is LQKENI. The V and J ends lost 2 bases and 4 bases respectively, with 8 bases between them. The CDR3 extends over 13 amino acids. CDR3 nucleotides: TGTGCCAGCTCACCAGAGGACGGAGAGACCCAGTACTTC. This gives the protein CASSPEDGETQYF. Full variable domain (missing parts from reference TRBV18 and TRBJ2-5): NAGVMQNPRHLVRRRGQEARLRCSPMKGHSHVYWYRQLPEEGLKFMVYLQKENIIDESGMPKERFSAEFPKEGPSILRIQQVVRGDSAAYFCASSPEDGETQYFGPGTRLLVL.

This clone was seen a few times. The chain links TRBV14 to TRBJ2-6; D ambiguous. CDR1 and CDR2 (germline): SGHDN, FVKESK. The CDR3 spans 17 residues. V was clipped by 5 bases and J by 0 bases, with 14 bases between them. CDR3 bases: TGTGCCAGCAGCTCGTTGTACCCGAGCTCTGGGGCCAACGTCCTGACTTTC. Its protein product is CASSSLYPSSGANVLTF.

The chain uses TRBV4-1 and TRBJ1-2; TRBD1 might be the D (6 bases). This CDR3 region has 16 residues. The germline gives CDR1 MGHRA, CDR2 YSYEKL. With 0 bases removed from V and 4 bases from J, the gap between germline ends came to 15 bases. CDR3 sequence (DNA): TGCGCCAGCAGCCAAGATGCTCAGGGGCCTACCTATGGCTACACCTTC. It yields the protein CASSQDAQGPTYGYTF.

This clone has just a few counts. The chain has TRBV18 and TRBJ2-7; D is uncertain. V was trimmed by 4 bases and J by 0 bases, leaving 4 bases between them. The CDR3 consists of 12 residues. Germline-derived CDR1 and CDR2 are KGHSH and LQKENI. The CDR3, as DNA: TGTGCCAGCTCACGGGGCTCCTACGAGCAGTACTTC. This sequence encodes CASSRGSYEQYF.

This chain links TRBV2 with TRBJ2-3; 8 positions agree with TRBD1. The CDR3 is made up of 13 amino acids. Germline V gene data show CDR1 as SNHLY and CDR2 as FYNNEI. J was trimmed by 6 bases and V by 11 bases; bases with no gene match: 10. The CDR3 here is CAVRTGPKDTQYF. CDR3 nucleotides: TGTGCCGTCAGGACAGGGCCCAAGGATACGCAGTATTTT.

The J gene is TRBJ1-3, the V gene TRBV2; D call uncertain. This CDR3 comprises 13 residues. Germline V gene data show CDR1 as SNHLY and CDR2 as FYNNEI. V was cut by 7 bases and J by 4 bases, with 11 bases left in between. DNA of the CDR3: TGTGCCAGCAATGAGGGCATCGGAAACACCATATATTTT. Amino acids: CASNEGIGNTIYF.

V gene TRBV27 combines with J gene TRBJ2-7; maybe TRBD2 (6 bases). This CDR3 has 14 residues. CDR1 and CDR2 (germline): MNHEY, SMNVEV (reference sequence). The ends were cut back, 4 bases at V and 3 bases at J, with 13 bases in the middle. CDR3 nucleotide sequence: TGTGCCAGCAGTTGGGGACTCCGGGGCTACGAGCAGTACTTC. It is translated as CASSWGLRGYEQYF.

Points on this clone: Additional DNA sequences in this sample encode the identical CDR3. CDR3 sequence (DNA): TGTGCCAGCAGTTTAGTCAGGACCTACTCCTACGAGCAGTACTTC. It yields the protein CASSLVRTYSYEQYF. The chain recombines TRBV27 with TRBJ2-7; the D is unclear. Per germline, CDR1 MNHEY and CDR2 SMNVEV (reference sequence). This CDR3 has 15 residues. Trimming took 2 bases from V and 0 from J, leaving 11 bases between them.

The chain employs TRBV6-4 and TRBJ1-2; TRBD1 aligns across 8 bases. After removal of 0 bases from V and 8 bases from J, the junction contained 8 bases not matched to a gene. CDR3 length equals 15 residues. Germline V gene sequence: CDR1 MRHNA, CDR2 SNTAGT. The CDR3 DNA sequence: TGTGCCAGCAGTGACTCAAGACAGGGGCGGGACGGCTACACCTTC. This sequence encodes CASSDSRQGRDGYTF.

The table lists this clone with a few counts. The chain couples TRBV18 to TRBJ1-1; D call uncertain. The CDR3 totals 14 residues. V lost 0 bases, J lost 5 bases, and 10 bases lay in between. Per the germline V gene, CDR1 is KGHSH and CDR2 is LQKENI. The CDR3 sequence is CASSPPQGTTEAFF. DNA for the CDR3: TGTGCCAGCTCACCACCGCAAGGCACAACTGAAGCTTTCTTT.

The V call is TRBV5-1, the J call TRBJ2-3; 10 bases map to TRBD2. The CDR3 sequence is 17 residues long. Germline V gene sequence: CDR1 SGHRS, CDR2 YFSETQ. J lost 2 bases, V lost 0 bases, and 6 bases had no gene match. The CDR3 bases are TGCGCCAGCAGCTTGGAAAGCGGGAGGGCCGTCACAGATACGCAGTATTTT. As protein: CASSLESGRAVTDTQYF.

The V gene is TRBV27, the J gene TRBJ2-3, with D unresolved. Germline CDR1 reads MNHEY; CDR2 reads SMNVEV (reference sequence). This CDR3 is 16 amino acids long. V was trimmed by 5 bases and J by 1 base, leaving 16 bases between them. The CDR3 loop reads CASSPGLRAGTDTQYF. In DNA, the CDR3 is TGTGCCAGCAGTCCCGGCCTCCGTGCCGGCACAGATACGCAGTATTTT.

This clone was recorded a few times. The chain joins TRBV14 to TRBJ2-7; 11 bases map to TRBD2. J lost 9 bases, V lost 3 bases, and 1 base had no gene match. The CDR3 is 12 residues long. Germline V CDR1 and CDR2: SGHDN, FVKESK. CDR3 protein: CASSQGLAAQYF. Here the CDR3 DNA reads TGTGCCAGCAGCCAGGGACTAGCGGCGCAGTACTTC.

The V gene is TRBV28, the J gene TRBJ1-1; maybe TRBD1 (5 bases). The germline V gene has CDR1 MDHEN and CDR2 SYDVKM. V was clipped by 8 bases and J by 0 bases, with 16 bases between them. The CDR3 extends over 15 amino acids. The DNA of the CDR3 is TGTGCCAGCCTTAAAGAGACAGTTATGAACACTGAAGCTTTCTTT. Protein product: CASLKETVMNTEAFF.

This clone was picked up a small number of times. The chain couples TRBV9 to TRBJ2-3; either TRBD1 or TRBD2 may fit D (5 bases each). Looked up from germline, CDR1 is SGDLS and CDR2 is YYNGEE. This CDR3 is 16 amino acids long. V lost 4 bases and J 1 base, leaving 16 bases between the germline ends. CDR3 bases: TGTGCCAGCAGCATGGGACCTACGGTCCGCACAGATACGCAGTATTTT. This translates into CASSMGPTVRTDTQYF.

This sequence joins TRBV12-5 and TRBJ2-1; D tentatively fits TRBD1 or TRBD2 (5 bases each). Per the germline V gene, CDR1 is LGHNT and CDR2 is FRNRAP. This CDR3 region has 15 residues. The ends were cut back, 0 bases at V and 6 bases at J, with 12 bases in the middle. This CDR3 reads CASGLVVGGSNEQFF. CDR3 coding DNA: TGTGCTAGTGGTTTGGTCGTTGGGGGAAGCAATGAGCAGTTCTTC.

This chain links TRBV7-9 with TRBJ2-7, with D possibly matching TRBD2 (5 bases). Deletions cut 5 bases from V and 4 bases from J, with 12 bases between. The CDR3 contains 13 residues. Germline lookup yields CDR1 SEHNR and CDR2 FQNEAQ (reference sequence). The CDR3 DNA is TGTGCCAGCAGCGGAGGCCTTCGGTACGAGCAGTACTTC. Protein product: CASSGGLRYEQYF.

The chain recombines TRBV7-9 with TRBJ2-7; the D gene could be TRBD1 or TRBD2 (5 bases each). With 5 bases removed from V and 2 bases from J, the gap between germline ends came to 10 bases. The CDR3 loop spans 13 amino acids. Germline-derived CDR1 and CDR2 are SEHNR and FQNEAQ (reference sequence). Here the CDR3 reads CASSARGAYEQYF. In nucleotides, the CDR3 is TGTGCCAGCAGCGCAAGAGGGGCCTACGAGCAGTACTTC. Full variable domain (rest looked up from reference TRBV7-9 and TRBJ2-7): DTGVSQNPRHKITKRGQNVTFRCDPISEHNRLYWYRQTLGQGPEFLTYFQNEAQLEKSRLLSDRFSAERPKGSFSTLEIQRTEQGDSAMYLCASSARGAYEQYFGPGTRLTVT.

This sequence joins TRBV7-6 and TRBJ2-2; 12 bases fit TRBD1. V lost 6 bases and J lost 1; bases outside the gene matches: 9. The germline V gene has CDR1 SGHVS and CDR2 FNYEAQ. The CDR3 consists of 18 residues. CDR3 DNA sequence: TGTGCCAGCAGGACCCGGGACAGGGGGCATGAGAACACCGGGGAGCTGTTTTTT. Translation gives CASRTRDRGHENTGELFF.

This chain connects TRBV7-9 to TRBJ2-7, with TRBD1 as a possible D gene (8 bases). The germline CDR1 and CDR2 sequences are SEHNR and FQNEAQ (reference sequence). V lost 1 base to trimming and J lost 3 bases, with 13 bases between them. CDR3 size: 15 residues. CDR3 nucleotides: TGTGCCAGCAGCTTAGACAGGGGGACTAACTACGAGCAGTACTTC. Translated, it gives CASSLDRGTNYEQYF.

The CDR3 DNA follows: TGTGCCAGCTCACCACGAGAGTCGGCTGAAGCTTTCTTT. Translating gives CASSPRESAEAFF. The chain employs TRBV18 and TRBJ1-1; D is unclear. Germline lookup yields CDR1 KGHSH and CDR2 LQKENI. The V gene lost 1 base and the J gene lost 6 bases, with 9 bases spanning the gap. The CDR3 loop spans 13 amino acids.

The J gene is TRBJ1-3, the V gene TRBV25-1; D is unclear. V lost 7 bases and J lost 0, with 4 bases in between. CDR1 and CDR2 from the germline V gene are MGHDK and SYGVNS. The CDR3 is 12 residues long. CDR3 sequence (DNA): TGTGCCAGCAAGGGCTCTGGAAACACCATATATTTT. It encodes CASKGSGNTIYF.

The rearrangement links TRBV5-5 to TRBJ1-2; D is unclear. In germline, CDR1 is SGHKS, CDR2 YYEKEE (reference sequence). This CDR3 is 13 amino acids long. Trimming pared 2 bases from V and 5 bases from J, leaving 10 bases between. The CDR3 spells CASSLRQPYGYTF. CDR3 DNA sequence: TGTGCCAGCAGCTTACGACAACCGTATGGCTACACCTTC.

The chain couples TRBV19 to TRBJ1-2; D is unclear. Germline-derived CDR1 and CDR2 are LNHDA and SQIVND (reference sequence). The CDR3 has 15 amino acids. Trimming took 8 bases from V and 7 from J, leaving 23 bases between them. The CDR3 sequence: CASALGGLKMFGYTF. DNA of the CDR3: TGTGCCAGTGCCCTTGGAGGGTTGAAGATGTTTGGCTACACCTTC.

This chain uses TRBV27 with TRBJ2-1, with D tentatively TRBD2 (6 bases). Trimming took 3 bases from V and 2 from J, leaving 14 bases between them. Germline assignment: CDR1 MNHEY and CDR2 SMNVEV (reference sequence). The CDR3 spans 16 residues. The CDR3 DNA follows: TGTGCCAGCAGTTTGAGCAGCGGGTCGACCTACAATGAGCAGTTCTTC. This translates into CASSLSSGSTYNEQFF.

The chain carries TRBV19 and TRBJ1-2; no reliable D call. V lost 3 bases and J 5 bases, leaving 13 bases between the germline ends. This CDR3 comprises 14 residues. Germline CDR1 is LNHDA and CDR2 is SQIVND (reference sequence). The CDR3 DNA reads TGTGCCAGTAGTATCCGGGCGGAGAGATATGGCTACACCTTC. This gives the protein CASSIRAERYGYTF.

The J gene is TRBJ1-2, the V gene TRBV28; no clear D gene. The CDR3 runs to 12 residues. V lost 6 bases, J lost 6 bases, and 11 bases lay in between. Germline CDR1 MDHEN, CDR2 SYDVKM. CDR3 loop: CASSLPPNGYTF. The CDR3 DNA reads as TGTGCCAGCAGCCTCCCTCCTAATGGCTACACCTTC.

This clone was seen a few times. The chain is built from TRBV9 and TRBJ2-3; weak D call: TRBD1 (6 bases). The V end was cut by 0 bases, the J end by 2 bases, with 10 bases between. CDR3 length equals 15 residues. Germline CDR1 is SGDLS and CDR2 is YYNGEE. In nucleotides, the CDR3 is TGTGCCAGCAGCGTAGAGGCAGGGGACACAGATACGCAGTATTTT. Its translation is CASSVEAGDTDTQYF.

The chain carries TRBV23-1 and TRBJ2-7, with TRBD1 matching 7 bases. TRBV23-1 is filed as an ORF, its function uncertain. Trimming removed 4 bases from V and 2 bases from J; junction bases left unmatched: 14. The CDR3 extends over 17 amino acids. The CDR3 DNA is TGCGCCAGCAGTCGATTTCGCCCGACAGGGACCCCCTACGAGCAGTACTTC. Protein: CASSRFRPTGTPYEQYF.